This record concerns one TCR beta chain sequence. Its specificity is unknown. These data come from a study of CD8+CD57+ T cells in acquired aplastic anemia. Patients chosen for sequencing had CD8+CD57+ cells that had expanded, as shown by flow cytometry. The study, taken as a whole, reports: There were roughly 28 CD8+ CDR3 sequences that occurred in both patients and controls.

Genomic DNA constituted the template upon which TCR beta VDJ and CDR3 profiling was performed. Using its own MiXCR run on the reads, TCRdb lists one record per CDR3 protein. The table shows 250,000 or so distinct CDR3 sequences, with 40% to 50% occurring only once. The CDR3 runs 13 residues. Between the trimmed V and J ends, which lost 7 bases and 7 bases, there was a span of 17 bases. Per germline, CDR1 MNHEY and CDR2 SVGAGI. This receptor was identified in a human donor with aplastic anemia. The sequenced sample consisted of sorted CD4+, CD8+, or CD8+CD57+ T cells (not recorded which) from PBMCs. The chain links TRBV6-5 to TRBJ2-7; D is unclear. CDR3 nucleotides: TGTGCCAGCAACATCCCCGAAGATCGTGAGCAGTACTTC. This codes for CASNIPEDREQYF.